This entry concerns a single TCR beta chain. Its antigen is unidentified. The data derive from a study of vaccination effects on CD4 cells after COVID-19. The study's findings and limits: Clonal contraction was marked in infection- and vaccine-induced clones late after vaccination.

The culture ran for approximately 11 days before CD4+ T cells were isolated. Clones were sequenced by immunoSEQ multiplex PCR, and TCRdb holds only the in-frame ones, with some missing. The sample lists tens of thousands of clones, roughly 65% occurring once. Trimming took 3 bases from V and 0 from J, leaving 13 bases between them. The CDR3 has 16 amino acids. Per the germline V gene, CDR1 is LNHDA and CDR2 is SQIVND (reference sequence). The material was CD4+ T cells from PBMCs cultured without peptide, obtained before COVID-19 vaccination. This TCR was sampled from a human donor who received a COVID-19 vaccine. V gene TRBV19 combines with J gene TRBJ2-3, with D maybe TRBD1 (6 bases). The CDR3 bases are TGTGCCAGTAGTATTGTCCAGGGGCCTAGCACAGATACGCAGTATTTT. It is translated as CASSIVQGPSTDTQYF.